This T cell receptor beta chain came from a study of beta chain features in type 1 diabetes. The investigators reverse transcribed all of the isolated RNA, so they sequenced expressed TCRB transcripts. Clones were sequenced by immunoSEQ multiplex PCR, and TCRdb holds only the in-frame ones, with some missing. Counted here are under 900,000 clones, roughly 16% occurring once; the ten biggest clones make up about 0.02%. Cell sorting via CD45RO/CCR7/CD25/CD127/CD95/CD27 was performed to obtain CD4+ naive, central memory, regulatory and stem cell-like memory cells. Sorted populations all had greater than 95% purity. This clone has just one count. Its specificity is not known. Study-wide results and caveats: High TCR expression in some cells could lead to their over-representation in cDNA sequencing. Type 1 diabetes patients had TCRB CDR3s that were shorter (moderately but significantly so) in all four CD4+ subsets.

CDR1 and CDR2 from the germline V gene are SNHLY and FYNNEI. Unmatched junction bases numbered 6, after V lost 8 bases and J lost 7 bases. This CDR3 comprises 14 residues. This TCR came from a woman younger than 35 in good health. Sequencing was performed on naive CD4+ T cells from blood. The J gene is TRBJ2-5, the V gene TRBV2, with 14 nucleotides matching TRBD2. The CDR3 reads CASAETSGRVTQYF. The DNA of the CDR3 is TGTGCCAGCGCCGAGACTAGCGGGAGGGTGACCCAGTACTTC.